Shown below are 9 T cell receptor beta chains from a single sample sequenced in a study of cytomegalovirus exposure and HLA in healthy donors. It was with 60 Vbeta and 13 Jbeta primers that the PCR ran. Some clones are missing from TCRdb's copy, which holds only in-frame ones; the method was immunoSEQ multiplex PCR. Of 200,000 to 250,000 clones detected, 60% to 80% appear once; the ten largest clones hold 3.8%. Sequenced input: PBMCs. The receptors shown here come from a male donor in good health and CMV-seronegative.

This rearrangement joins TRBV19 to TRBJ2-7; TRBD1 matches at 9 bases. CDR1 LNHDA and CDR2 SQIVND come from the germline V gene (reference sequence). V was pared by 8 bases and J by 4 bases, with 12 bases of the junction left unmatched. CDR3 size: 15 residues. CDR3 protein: CASALGQGLTYEQYF. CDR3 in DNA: TGTGCCAGTGCCTTGGGACAGGGTCTTACTTACGAGCAGTACTTC.

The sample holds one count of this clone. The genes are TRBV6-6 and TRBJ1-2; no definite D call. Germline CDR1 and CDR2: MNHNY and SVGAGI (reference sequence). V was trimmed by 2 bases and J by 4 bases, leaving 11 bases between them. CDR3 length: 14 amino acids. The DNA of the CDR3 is TGTGCCAGCAGTTACCGCCGGGATAGCTATGGCTACACCTTC. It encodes CASSYRRDSYGYTF.

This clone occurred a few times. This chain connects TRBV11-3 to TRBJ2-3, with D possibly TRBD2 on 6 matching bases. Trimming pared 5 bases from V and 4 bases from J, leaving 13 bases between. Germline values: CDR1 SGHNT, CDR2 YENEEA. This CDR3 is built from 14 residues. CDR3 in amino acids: CASSPIRGADTQYF. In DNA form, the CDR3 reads TGTGCCAGCAGCCCCATCCGCGGGGCAGATACGCAGTATTTT. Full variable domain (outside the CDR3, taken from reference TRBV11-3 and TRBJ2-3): EAGVVQSPRYKIIEKKQPVAFWCNPISGHNTLYWYLQNLGQGPELLIRYENEEAVDDSQLPKDRFSAERLKGVDSTLKIQPAELGDSAVYLCASSPIRGADTQYFGPGTRLTVL.

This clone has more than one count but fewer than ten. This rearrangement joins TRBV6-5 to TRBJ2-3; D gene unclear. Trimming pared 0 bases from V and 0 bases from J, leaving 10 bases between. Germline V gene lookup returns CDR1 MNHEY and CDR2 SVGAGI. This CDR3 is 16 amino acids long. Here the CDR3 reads CASSYSWSRSTDTQYF. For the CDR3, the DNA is TGTGCCAGCAGTTACTCGTGGAGCCGTAGCACAGATACGCAGTATTTT.

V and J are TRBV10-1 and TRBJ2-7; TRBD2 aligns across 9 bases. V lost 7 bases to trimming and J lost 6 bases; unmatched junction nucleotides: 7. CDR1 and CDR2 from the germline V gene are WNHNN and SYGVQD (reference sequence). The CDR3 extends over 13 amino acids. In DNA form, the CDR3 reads TGCGCCAGCACCGAGGGACTAGCAAGCGAGCAGTACTTC. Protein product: CASTEGLASEQYF.

The CDR3 coding sequence is TGTGCCAGCAGCATCCGGGACTCCGCTAGCTCTGGAAACACCATATATTTT. Its protein is CASSIRDSASSGNTIYF. The genes are TRBV7-3 and TRBJ1-3; maybe TRBD1 (5 bases). Per the germline V gene, CDR1 is SGHTA and CDR2 is FQGTGA. V was clipped by 5 bases and J by 0 bases, with 17 bases between them. The CDR3 runs to 17 residues.

The DNA for the CDR3 is TGTGCCAGCAGTTCGGACAGGGGGCGACAAGAGACCCAGTACTTC. Translated: CASSSDRGRQETQYF. This chain joins TRBV27 and TRBJ2-5, with TRBD1 matching 11 bases. Germline-derived CDR1 and CDR2 are MNHEY and SMNVEV (reference sequence). The CDR3 totals 15 residues. Losses at the gene ends were 4 bases for V and 2 bases for J; bases not matched to a gene: 3.

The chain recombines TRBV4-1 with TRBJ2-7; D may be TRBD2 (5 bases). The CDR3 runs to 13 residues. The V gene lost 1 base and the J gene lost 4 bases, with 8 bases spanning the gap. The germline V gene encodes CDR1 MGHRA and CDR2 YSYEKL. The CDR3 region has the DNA TGCGCCAGCAGCCAAGTTCGCGGGTACGAGCAGTACTTC. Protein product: CASSQVRGYEQYF.

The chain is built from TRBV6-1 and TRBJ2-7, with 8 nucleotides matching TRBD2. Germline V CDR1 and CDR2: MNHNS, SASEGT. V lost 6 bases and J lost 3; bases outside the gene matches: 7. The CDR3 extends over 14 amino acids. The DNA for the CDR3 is TGTGCCAGCAGGCCCCGACGGGAGGGCTACGAGCAGTACTTC. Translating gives CASRPRREGYEQYF.